One and the same sample provided the 24 T cell receptor beta chains below, sequenced in a study of response to subunit inactivated influenza vaccine. TCRdb processed the RT-PCR reads anew with MiXCR; each CDR3 protein has one entry. The sample lists a few hundred thousand distinct CDR3 sequences, 9.5% to 15% occurring once. The starting material was non-naive T cells sorted from PBMCs, obtained 14 to 15 days before vaccination. These receptors were obtained from a man aged 45-65 years who received an inactivated influenza vaccine.

This clonotype came up a few times. The genes are TRBV12-3 or TRBV12-4 and TRBJ2-7, with a weak D call TRBD2 (5 bases). The CDR3 contains 14 residues. Trimming took off 5 bases at V and 6 bases at J, with 17 bases between the two ends. CDR3 protein: CASSQWRSTGEQYF. The DNA of the CDR3 is TGTGCCAGCAGTCAATGGAGGAGCACGGGCGAGCAGTACTTC.

This clonotype was seen a handful of times. The chain combines TRBV3-1 with TRBJ2-1; TRBD2 agrees at 8 bases. Germline V lookup: CDR1 LGHDT, CDR2 YNNKEL (reference sequence). V lost 4 bases, J lost 9 bases, and 8 bases stayed unmatched. The CDR3 length is 14 residues. CDR3 coding DNA: TGTGCCAGCAGCCTATTTGGCGGGAGGTCTGAGCAGTTCTTC. Encoded protein: CASSLFGGRSEQFF.

This clonotype has just a few counts. CDR3: CASRRRGGLATTDTQYF. The CDR3 coding sequence is TGTGCCAGCAGACGCCGGGGGGGACTAGCGACCACAGATACGCAGTATTTT. The chain is built from TRBV12-3 or TRBV12-4 and TRBJ2-3; 10 bases are a match to TRBD2. This CDR3 spans 17 amino acids. The V gene end was trimmed by 6 bases and the J gene end by 2 bases; junction bases not matched to a gene: 11.

CDR3 residues: CASSFNRAGITEAFF. The CDR3 DNA reads as TGTGCCAGCAGTTTTAATCGGGCGGGGATCACTGAAGCTTTCTTT. The chain combines TRBV27 with TRBJ1-1; D call uncertain. CDR3 length: 15 residues. Germline V gives CDR1 MNHEY, CDR2 SMNVEV (reference sequence). With 3 bases removed from V and 4 bases from J, the gap between germline ends came to 15 bases.

This clonotype was seen a few times. The gene calls are TRBV5-6 and TRBJ1-4, with a tentative D call TRBD1 (6 bases). Germline V gene lookup returns CDR1 SGHDT and CDR2 YYEEEE. CDR3 size: 16 residues. Trimming shortened V by 5 bases and J by 5 bases, and 19 bases separated the two germline ends. Here the CDR3 reads CASSPGFRGPNEKLFF. The CDR3 DNA is TGTGCCAGCAGTCCGGGCTTCCGGGGGCCAAATGAAAAACTGTTTTTT.

This clonotype turned up a few times. This rearrangement joins TRBV5-1 to TRBJ2-1; D remains unclear. Per the germline V gene, CDR1 is SGHRS and CDR2 is YFSETQ. Trimming took off 0 bases at V and 5 bases at J, with 9 bases between the two ends. The CDR3 covers 14 residues. In nucleotides, the CDR3 is TGCGCCAGCAGCTTGGCGGTAGGTGACAATGAGCAGTTCTTC. Its translation is CASSLAVGDNEQFF.

This clonotype has just one count. The chain uses TRBV6-2 or TRBV6-3 and TRBJ2-3; D uncertain. V was shortened by 5 bases and J by 3 bases, with 12 bases between the two germline ends. Germline CDR1 and CDR2: MNHEY and SVGEGT. This CDR3 has 14 residues. As DNA, the CDR3 is TGTGCCAGCAGTCGTTTAAAAACGACAGATACGCAGTATTTT. Protein product: CASSRLKTTDTQYF.

The V and J genes are TRBV2 and TRBJ2-3; 8 bases match TRBD1. The germline gives CDR1 SNHLY, CDR2 FYNNEI. The CDR3 is made up of 15 amino acids. After removal of 8 bases from V and 5 bases from J, the junction contained 12 bases not matched to a gene. The CDR3: CASFEGRGLRDTQYF. In DNA form, the CDR3 reads TGTGCCAGCTTCGAGGGCAGGGGGCTTAGAGATACGCAGTATTTT.

This clonotype showed up just a few times. The chain recombines TRBV5-5 with TRBJ1-2; D not resolved. V shed 2 bases and J shed 8 bases, with 13 bases lying between them. This CDR3 has 13 residues. CDR1 is SGHKS and CDR2 is YYEKEE in the germline V gene (reference sequence). CDR3 protein: CASSFADGGGYTF. Written as DNA, the CDR3 is TGTGCCAGCAGCTTCGCTGACGGAGGGGGCTACACCTTC.

This clonotype was picked up many times. The gene calls are TRBV11-1 and TRBJ2-6; D might be TRBD1 (5 bases). The CDR3 has 18 amino acids. V lost 3 bases, J lost 2 bases, and 17 bases lay in between. Per the germline V gene, CDR1 is SGHAT and CDR2 is FQDESV (reference sequence). The CDR3 sequence is CASSFLLTVRAGANVLTF. The CDR3 DNA sequence: TGTGCCAGCAGCTTTTTACTGACAGTTCGGGCTGGGGCCAACGTCCTGACTTTC.

CDR3 coding DNA: TGTGCCAGCAGCTCACCGGGACTAGCGGGGGACATGGATGAGCAGTTCTTC. Translation gives CASSSPGLAGDMDEQFF. The chain recombines TRBV7-2 with TRBJ2-1; TRBD2 matches at 14 bases. Germline V gene data show CDR1 as SGHTA and CDR2 as FQGNSA. V shed 4 bases, J shed 8 bases, and the junction held 10 bases outside the gene matches. This CDR3 is built from 17 residues. The full variable domain, with the rest looked up from reference TRBV7-2 and TRBJ2-1, is GAGVSQSPSNKVTEKGKDVELRCDPISGHTALYWYRQSLGQGLEFLIYFQGNSAPDKSGLPSDRFSAERTGGSVSTLTIQRTQQEDSAVYLCASSSPGLAGDMDEQFFGPGTRLTVL.

This clonotype was seen a few times. This sequence joins TRBV4-3 and TRBJ2-6; 9 bases are shared with TRBD2. This CDR3 contains 20 residues. Per the germline V gene, CDR1 is LGHNA and CDR2 is YSLEER. V was pared by 0 bases and J by 1 base, with 10 bases of the junction left unmatched. CDR3 in amino acids: CASSQDRYLAGVSGANVLTF. In nucleotides, the CDR3 is TGCGCCAGCAGCCAAGATCGCTACTTAGCGGGAGTTTCTGGGGCCAACGTCCTGACTTTC.

This clonotype occurred many times. This chain uses TRBV6-1 with TRBJ1-5; 9 nucleotides match TRBD1. Germline trimming cut 6 bases from V and 5 bases from J; bases unmatched to any gene: 8. The CDR3 is 15 residues long. The germline CDR1 and CDR2 sequences are MNHNS and SASEGT. The CDR3 loop is CASRPGQGGDQPQHF. DNA for the CDR3: TGTGCCAGCAGACCGGGACAGGGCGGGGATCAGCCCCAGCATTTT.

The chain is built from TRBV11-2 and TRBJ2-7, with unresolved D. The CDR3 contains 14 residues. CDR1 is SGHAT, CDR2 FQNNGV, per germline. V lost 1 base, J lost 6 bases, and 13 bases lay in between. The CDR3 is CASSLGGRYGEQYF. CDR3 in DNA: TGTGCCAGCAGCTTAGGAGGCAGGTACGGCGAGCAGTACTTC.

This chain links TRBV6-2 or TRBV6-3 with TRBJ2-7; tentative D call: TRBD1 (5 bases). Trimming removed 6 bases at V and 6 bases at J, with 21 bases between. This CDR3 comprises 15 residues. CDR1 MNHEY and CDR2 SVGEGT come from the germline V gene. This CDR3 reads CASRPSGHLSGEQYF. In nucleotides, the CDR3 is TGTGCCAGCAGACCCTCCGGACATCTTTCCGGCGAGCAGTACTTC.

This clonotype occurred a few times. The chain links TRBV5-6 to TRBJ2-5, with D perhaps TRBD1 (6 bases). Germline loops: CDR1 SGHDT, CDR2 YYEEEE. The CDR3 consists of 13 residues. The V and J ends lost 2 bases and 5 bases respectively, with 10 bases between them. Here the CDR3 DNA reads TGTGCCAGCAGCTTCCCAGGGGCCGAGACCCAGTACTTC. Its translation is CASSFPGAETQYF.

This clonotype showed up many times. The CDR3: CASSNSGPGDEQYF. DNA for the CDR3: TGCGCCAGCAGCAACAGTGGTCCTGGAGACGAGCAGTACTTC. The gene calls are TRBV5-1 and TRBJ2-7; D is ambiguous. CDR1 SGHRS and CDR2 YFSETQ come from the germline V gene. The V end lost 4 bases, the J end lost 5 bases, and 16 bases lay between the germline ends. The CDR3 totals 14 residues.

This clonotype has only a few counts. J is TRBJ1-2 and V is TRBV12-3 or TRBV12-4; 7 bases map to TRBD1. V lost 6 bases and J lost 8; bases outside the gene matches: 21. This CDR3 is 17 amino acids long. The CDR3 loop is CASRSGRRGGPREGYTF. CDR3 sequence (DNA): TGTGCCAGCAGGTCGGGGCGCCGAGGGGGCCCCCGTGAGGGCTACACCTTC.

The chain combines TRBV7-9 with TRBJ2-7, with TRBD2 identical over 11 bases. The CDR3 extends over 15 amino acids. J gave up 6 bases and V 3 bases, and 7 bases lay outside the gene matches. CDR1 and CDR2 (germline): SEHNR, FQNEAQ (reference sequence). CDR3 region: CASSFAGLAGGEQYF. The CDR3 bases are TGTGCCAGCAGCTTCGCCGGGCTAGCGGGAGGCGAGCAGTACTTC. The full variable domain, its missing parts supplied by reference TRBV7-9 and TRBJ2-7, is DTGVSQNPRHKITKRGQNVTFRCDPISEHNRLYWYRQTLGQGPEFLTYFQNEAQLEKSRLLSDRFSAERPKGSFSTLEIQRTEQGDSAMYLCASSFAGLAGGEQYFGPGTRLTVT.

The chain carries TRBV5-1 and TRBJ1-5; D gene uncertain. Germline V gives CDR1 SGHRS, CDR2 YFSETQ. Trimming stripped 0 bases from V and 7 bases from J, with 8 bases between. There are 13 residues in the CDR3. The CDR3 DNA reads as TGCGCCAGCAGCTTGGGATCAGGACAGCCCCAGCATTTT. This translates into CASSLGSGQPQHF. The full variable domain, with the rest looked up from reference TRBV5-1 and TRBJ1-5, is KAGVTQTPRYLIKTRGQQVTLSCSPISGHRSVSWYQQTPGQGLQFLFEYFSETQRNKGNFPGRFSGRQFSNSRSEMNVSTLELGDSALYLCASSLGSGQPQHFGDGTRLSIL.

This clonotype was recorded many times. The chain has TRBV24-1 and TRBJ2-6, with D perhaps TRBD1 (6 bases). Germline V gene sequence: CDR1 KGHDR, CDR2 SFDVKD. This CDR3 contains 15 residues. Trimming left V 3 bases short and J 4 bases short, with 9 bases between. The CDR3 spells CATSDQGRGANVLTF. CDR3 nucleotides: TGTGCCACCAGTGATCAGGGGAGAGGGGCCAACGTCCTGACTTTC.

This clonotype was counted between two and nine times. V gene TRBV6-2 or TRBV6-3 combines with J gene TRBJ2-1; 8 nucleotides line up with TRBD2. Germline assignment: CDR1 MNHEY and CDR2 SVGEGT. Trimming took 5 bases from V and 7 from J; bases not matched to a gene: 7. This CDR3 spans 14 amino acids. The CDR3 sequence is CASSTTGTRNEQFF. The CDR3 DNA reads as TGTGCCAGCAGTACAACCGGGACTAGGAATGAGCAGTTCTTC.

This chain links TRBV28 with TRBJ2-1; D is ambiguous. V shed 8 bases and J shed 5 bases, with 10 bases lying between them. CDR1 and CDR2 from the germline V gene are MDHEN and SYDVKM. There are 12 residues in the CDR3. CDR3 in amino acids: CASSRRHNEQFF. As DNA, the CDR3 is TGTGCCAGCTCACGGCGGCACAATGAGCAGTTCTTC.

CDR3 in DNA: TGTGCCAGCAGCCCAGGGACAGGAGGTATGAACACTGAAGCTTTCTTT. It yields the protein CASSPGTGGMNTEAFF. This sequence joins TRBV6-1 and TRBJ1-1, with 8 positions matching TRBD1. The V segment lost 6 bases and the J segment 0 bases; nucleotides outside the gene matches: 9. CDR3 length: 16 residues. CDR1 and CDR2 (germline): MNHNS, SASEGT.